This entry lists 16 T cell receptor beta chains sequenced from one sample in a study of T cells in Graves' hyperthyroidism and ophthalmopathy. Amplification yielded TCR beta CDR3 regions, with RNA transcripts as the source. The TCR CDR3 first-round RT-PCR relied on the HTBI primer set. Each CDR3 protein is one row after TCRdb ran MiXCR on the multiplex PCR reads. This table holds around 300,000 distinct CDR3 sequences, 13% found once. The sequencing sample was made of blood. Every receptor here comes from a woman aged 25 to 45 with Graves' hyperthyroidism that later progressed to Graves' ophthalmopathy.

This clonotype was recorded many times. V gene TRBV11-2 combines with J gene TRBJ2-7; weak D call: TRBD1 (5 bases). The CDR3 has 15 residues. Germline CDR1 reads SGHAT; CDR2 reads FQNNGV. Trimming cost V 4 bases and J 5 bases, with 18 bases left between them. In nucleotides, the CDR3 is TGTGCCAGCAGCTGGATAGGAAGGGGAATCCACGAGCAGTACTTC. It yields the protein CASSWIGRGIHEQYF.

This clonotype was counted between two and nine times. In nucleotides, the CDR3 is TGTGCCAGTAGTATAGATCGGGCCAGCGGGAGGCCACCAACGAACACCGGGGAGCTGTTTTTT. It encodes CASSIDRASGRPPTNTGELFF. This chain links TRBV19 with TRBJ2-2; TRBD2 agrees at 9 bases. Trimming cost V 0 bases and J 0 bases; bases outside gene matches: 14. CDR3 length: 21 amino acids. Per the germline V gene, CDR1 is LNHDA and CDR2 is SQIVND (reference sequence).

This clonotype came up a few times. The chain is built from TRBV5-1 and TRBJ2-7, with D tentatively TRBD1 or TRBD2 (6 bases each). The germline V gene encodes CDR1 SGHRS and CDR2 YFSETQ. With 0 bases removed from V and 1 base from J, the gap between germline ends came to 11 bases. This CDR3 region has 15 residues. The chain's CDR3 is CASSLVGGRSYEQYF. CDR3 bases: TGCGCCAGCAGCTTGGTCGGGGGCCGATCCTACGAGCAGTACTTC.

This clonotype was observed at least ten times. J is TRBJ1-3 and V is TRBV18; 7 bases fit TRBD1. This CDR3 has 17 amino acids. Trimming cost V 1 base and J 3 bases; bases outside gene matches: 9. Germline lookup yields CDR1 KGHSH and CDR2 LQKENI. The CDR3: CASSPRQGEMVGNTIYF. The CDR3 nucleotides read TGTGCCAGCTCACCACGGCAGGGGGAGATGGTTGGAAACACCATATATTTT.

This clonotype appeared a few times. The chain uses TRBV4-3 and TRBJ2-1; D remains ambiguous. The germline V and J ends were trimmed by 1 base and 6 bases, with 10 bases remaining between them. In germline, CDR1 is LGHNA, CDR2 YSLEER. The CDR3 contains 14 residues. The CDR3 sequence: CASSQVGDTNEQFF. The DNA of the CDR3 is TGCGCCAGCAGCCAAGTTGGGGATACCAATGAGCAGTTCTTC.

This clonotype was counted a few times. V usage is TRBV24-1 and J usage is TRBJ2-7, with D perhaps assigned TRBD1 or TRBD2 (7 bases each). This CDR3 is built from 14 residues. The V end was cut by 4 bases, the J end by 1 base, with 10 bases between. Germline V gene lookup returns CDR1 KGHDR and CDR2 SFDVKD. The CDR3 spells CATSEAGQSYEQYF. For the CDR3, the DNA is TGTGCCACCAGTGAAGCGGGACAGTCCTACGAGCAGTACTTC.

This clonotype was seen more than once but under ten times. The chain joins TRBV19 to TRBJ2-1; the match to TRBD1 covers 10 bases. The CDR3 totals 13 residues. V shed 5 bases and J 9 bases; nucleotides not matched to a gene: 4. The germline V gene has CDR1 LNHDA and CDR2 SQIVND (reference sequence). The CDR3 loop is CASSSGTGAEQFF. DNA for the CDR3: TGTGCCAGTAGTTCCGGGACAGGGGCTGAGCAGTTCTTC.

The V gene is TRBV19, the J gene TRBJ2-7; 9 positions match TRBD2. This CDR3 contains 13 residues. V was clipped by 6 bases and J by 6 bases; unmatched bases: 6. CDR1 and CDR2 (germline): LNHDA, SQIVND (reference sequence). Here the CDR3 DNA reads TGTGCCAGTAGGCTTAGCGGGAGTAGCGAGCAGTACTTC. It encodes CASRLSGSSEQYF.

J is TRBJ2-7 and V is TRBV15, with TRBD1 as a possible D gene (5 bases). CDR3 length: 13 residues. V was shortened by 4 bases and J by 2 bases, with 9 bases between the two germline ends. Germline V gene sequence: CDR1 LNHNV, CDR2 YYDKDF (reference sequence). The CDR3 DNA sequence: TGTGCCACCAGCAAAGGACACCCCTACGAGCAGTACTTC. It yields the protein CATSKGHPYEQYF. The full variable domain, with the rest looked up from reference TRBV15 and TRBJ2-7, is DAMVIQNPRYQVTQFGKPVTLSCSQTLNHNVMYWYQQKSSQAPKLLFHYYDKDFNNEADTPDNFQSRRPNTSFCFLDIRSPGLGDTAMYLCATSKGHPYEQYFGPGTRLTVT.

The J gene is TRBJ2-7, the V gene TRBV4-3; possibly TRBD2 for D (7 bases). The CDR3 totals 17 residues. Germline V lookup: CDR1 LGHNA, CDR2 YSLEER. Trimming left V 1 base short and J 0 bases short, with 16 bases between. The CDR3 coding sequence is TGCGCCAGCAGCCAAGGGGGGGCTAGCGGTCTCTCCTACGAGCAGTACTTC. It specifies CASSQGGASGLSYEQYF.

This clonotype was counted a few times. The chain uses TRBV27 and TRBJ2-3; perhaps TRBD2 as D (6 bases). CDR1 and CDR2 (germline): MNHEY, SMNVEV (reference sequence). Trimming left V 6 bases short and J 5 bases short, with 18 bases between. The CDR3 has 15 amino acids. The CDR3 reads CASSAGLTFGDTQYF. For the CDR3, the DNA is TGTGCCAGCAGCGCGGGGTTGACCTTTGGAGATACGCAGTATTTT.

The rearrangement links TRBV7-3 to TRBJ1-2, with 8 nucleotides matching TRBD1. V gave up 1 base and J gave up 6 bases; unmatched junction bases: 4. CDR3 length: 14 residues. Germline V gene data show CDR1 as SGHTA and CDR2 as FQGTGA. CDR3 DNA: TGTGCCAGCAGCTTAATGGCAGGGGGCGATGGCTACACCTTC. It encodes CASSLMAGGDGYTF. Looking up the rest from reference TRBV7-3 and TRBJ1-2 gives the full variable domain: GAGVSQTPSNKVTEKGKYVELRCDPISGHTALYWYRQSLGQGPEFLIYFQGTGAADDSGLPNDRFFAVRPEGSVSTLKIQRTERGDSAVYLCASSLMAGGDGYTFGSGTRLTVV.

This clonotype occurred many times. The CDR3 nucleotides read TGTGCCAGCAGTTACTCGACATTTCTTCCGCAGTATTTT. This encodes CASSYSTFLPQYF. The chain joins TRBV6-6 to TRBJ2-3, with D unresolved. V dropped 0 bases and J dropped 10 bases, with 11 bases sitting between them. This CDR3 region has 13 residues. Germline V lookup: CDR1 MNHNY, CDR2 SVGAGI (reference sequence).

This clonotype was detected ten times or more. V and J are TRBV9 and TRBJ2-5, with a possible D match to TRBD2 (5 bases). Germline V gene data show CDR1 as SGDLS and CDR2 as YYNGEE. V lost 0 bases, J lost 5 bases, and 5 bases lay in between. CDR3 length equals 12 residues. CDR3 DNA sequence: TGTGCCAGCAGCGTAGGAGGGGAGACCCAGTACTTC. As protein: CASSVGGETQYF. The full variable domain, its missing parts supplied by reference TRBV9 and TRBJ2-5, is DSGVTQTPKHLITATGQRVTLRCSPRSGDLSVYWYQQSLDQGLQFLIQYYNGEERAKGNILERFSAQQFPDLHSELNLSSLELGDSALYFCASSVGGETQYFGPGTRLLVL.

V usage is TRBV9 and J usage is TRBJ2-1, with 12 bases fitting TRBD2. Germline CDR1 reads SGDLS; CDR2 reads YYNGEE. Trimming took 3 bases from V and 3 from J; bases not matched to a gene: 7. The CDR3 is 17 residues long. The CDR3 region is CASSDLLAGGSYNEQFF. The CDR3 DNA is TGTGCCAGCAGCGACCTACTAGCGGGGGGTAGCTACAATGAGCAGTTCTTC.

This clonotype has a count of ten or more. The chain combines TRBV7-9 with TRBJ1-6; TRBD1 aligns across 9 bases. Germline values: CDR1 SEHNR, CDR2 FQNEAQ (reference sequence). V was pared by 1 base and J by 5 bases, with 0 bases of the junction left unmatched. The CDR3 has 15 residues. The CDR3 loop reads CASSLGQGDNSPLHF. DNA of the CDR3: TGTGCCAGCAGCTTAGGACAGGGGGATAATTCACCCCTCCACTTT.